The 22 T cell receptor beta chains reported below all come from one sample, sequenced in a study of shared clonotypes between healthy human individuals. The method was immunoSEQ multiplex PCR; TCRdb's version includes in-frame clones alone and lacks a portion of them. The sample has millions of clones, approximately 94% seen once; the top ten hold 0.85% to 1.2%. CD45RO negativity and positive selection for CCR7 defined naive CD8 cells, a population that excluded terminally differentiated effector memory CD45RA+ cells. The material sequenced was naive CD8+ T cells sorted from blood. The receptors were sampled from a man younger than 30 in good health.

The chain carries TRBV7-9 and TRBJ1-4; D unresolved. Germline loops: CDR1 SEHNR, CDR2 FQNEAQ (reference sequence). The CDR3 is 11 residues long. Trimming cost V 5 bases and J 12 bases, with 10 bases left between them. The CDR3 DNA sequence: TGTGCCAGCAGCCCCTTGGTGGAACTGTTTTTT. Amino acid sequence: CASSPLVELFF.

The V and J genes are TRBV11-2 and TRBJ2-5, with 7 bases aligning to TRBD2. The trim removed 4 bases at V and 5 bases at J, leaving 10 bases unmatched. Germline V CDR1 and CDR2: SGHAT, FQNNGV. There are 15 residues in the CDR3. CDR3 nucleotide sequence: TGTGCCAGCAGCTCTAGCGGTTCCCTGCGGGAGACCCAGTACTTC. As protein: CASSSSGSLRETQYF. Using reference TRBV11-2 and TRBJ2-5 for the parts outside the CDR3, the full variable domain is EAGVAQSPRYKIIEKRQSVAFWCNPISGHATLYWYQQILGQGPKLLIQFQNNGVVDDSQLPKDRFSAERLKGVDSTLKIQPAKLEDSAVYLCASSSSGSLRETQYFGPGTRLLVL.

The chain recombines TRBV5-4 with TRBJ1-2; weak D call: TRBD1 (5 bases). From germline, CDR1 is SGHNT and CDR2 YYREEE (reference sequence). Trimming left V 2 bases short and J 4 bases short, with 15 bases between. CDR3 length: 15 residues. DNA of the CDR3: TGTGCCAGCAGCTTCCCCGAGGGGAGAGGCTATGGCTACACCTTC. Its protein product is CASSFPEGRGYGYTF.

This CDR3 is CASSRSGGQETQYF. The CDR3 DNA reads as TGTGCCAGCAGCCGTAGCGGGGGCCAAGAGACCCAGTACTTC. J is TRBJ2-5 and V is TRBV7-9; 9 bases are a match to TRBD2. With 5 bases clipped from V and 1 base from J, the junction kept 2 bases outside the gene matches. Germline-derived CDR1 and CDR2 are SEHNR and FQNEAQ (reference sequence). The CDR3 extends over 14 amino acids.

The chain employs TRBV11-2 and TRBJ2-5, with 11 bases that match TRBD2. The J call may be in error: the DNA end matches TRBJ2-7 better. CDR3 length: 15 residues. Germline assignment: CDR1 SGHAT and CDR2 FQNNGV. Here the CDR3 reads CASSLSRLAGLEQYF. CDR3 coding DNA: TGTGCCAGCAGCTTATCGAGACTAGCGGGGCTCGAGCAGTACTTC.

V and J are TRBV5-1 and TRBJ2-1; a possible D gene is TRBD2 (6 bases). Germline V gene sequence: CDR1 SGHRS, CDR2 YFSETQ. This CDR3 is built from 12 residues. Between the trimmed V and J ends, which lost 10 bases and 7 bases, there was a span of 15 bases. CDR3 sequence (DNA): TGCGCCTCCAGCTGGGAGGAGAATGAGCAGTTCTTC. Residues: CASSWEENEQFF.

The V call is TRBV6-5, the J call TRBJ2-5, with D tentatively TRBD1 (7 bases). V lost 2 bases, J lost 0 bases, and 13 bases lay in between. Germline CDR1 reads MNHEY; CDR2 reads SVGAGI. The CDR3 covers 16 residues. The DNA for the CDR3 is TGTGCCAGCAGTTACGGGGCGGGACAGTACCAAGAGACCCAGTACTTC. Its translation is CASSYGAGQYQETQYF.

The rearrangement links TRBV27 to TRBJ1-5; D is uncertain. V shed 5 bases and J shed 0 bases, with 11 bases lying between them. CDR3 length equals 15 residues. The V gene's germline CDR1 is MNHEY and CDR2 SMNVEV (reference sequence). This chain's CDR3 is CASSPHYDSNQPQHF. The CDR3 DNA follows: TGTGCCAGCAGTCCACATTACGATAGCAATCAGCCCCAGCATTTT.

This chain joins TRBV27 and TRBJ2-7; no firm D call. The CDR3 covers 14 residues. Looked up from germline, CDR1 is MNHEY and CDR2 is SMNVEV (reference sequence). V was clipped by 2 bases and J by 3 bases, with 11 bases between them. The CDR3 DNA is TGTGCCAGCAGTTTAACTGGTCCTCACTACGAGCAGTACTTC. Translating it yields CASSLTGPHYEQYF.

V usage is TRBV6-1 and J usage is TRBJ1-1, with D uncertain. V was shortened by 9 bases and J by 4 bases, with 18 bases between the two germline ends. The V gene's germline CDR1 is MNHNS and CDR2 SASEGT. The CDR3 length is 14 residues. This CDR3 reads CASFSGGPGTEAFF. The DNA for the CDR3 is TGTGCCAGTTTCAGTGGCGGGCCGGGCACTGAAGCTTTCTTT.

V usage is TRBV6-1 and J usage is TRBJ1-4; TRBD1 aligns across 8 bases. Germline V CDR1 and CDR2: MNHNS, SASEGT. This CDR3 is 15 amino acids long. After removal of 2 bases from V and 7 bases from J, the junction contained 6 bases not matched to a gene. CDR3 sequence: CASSEYGQGSEKLFF. CDR3 sequence (DNA): TGTGCCAGCAGTGAATATGGACAGGGTAGTGAAAAACTGTTTTTT.

This chain connects TRBV27 to TRBJ1-1, with D perhaps matching TRBD1 (5 bases). The V end was cut by 5 bases, the J end by 7 bases, with 11 bases between. The CDR3 is 12 residues long. CDR1 and CDR2 (germline): MNHEY, SMNVEV (reference sequence). In nucleotides, the CDR3 is TGTGCCAGCAGTCGGGGCGGAGGTGAAGCTTTCTTT. Its protein is CASSRGGGEAFF.

J is TRBJ2-6 and V is TRBV9; 7 bases are a match to TRBD2. CDR3 size: 19 residues. The V gene end was trimmed by 0 bases and the J gene end by 2 bases; junction bases not matched to a gene: 11. The germline gives CDR1 SGDLS, CDR2 YYNGEE. The CDR3 DNA reads as TGTGCCAGCAGCGTAGGTGGTGCGGGAGTGATGGCTGGGGCCAACGTCCTGACTTTC. Protein: CASSVGGAGVMAGANVLTF. Full variable domain (remainder filled in from reference TRBV9 and TRBJ2-6): DSGVTQTPKHLITATGQRVTLRCSPRSGDLSVYWYQQSLDQGLQFLIQYYNGEERAKGNILERFSAQQFPDLHSELNLSSLELGDSALYFCASSVGGAGVMAGANVLTFGAGSRLTVL.

The V and J genes are TRBV30 and TRBJ1-2; D ambiguous. This CDR3 comprises 14 residues. V shed 0 bases and J shed 4 bases, with 12 bases lying between them. Germline V gene lookup returns CDR1 GTSNPN and CDR2 SVGIG (reference sequence). CDR3 in DNA: TGTGCCTGGAGTGTGGAGTCGGCGGTCTATGGCTACACCTTC. Residues: CAWSVESAVYGYTF. Full variable domain (outside the CDR3, taken from reference TRBV30 and TRBJ1-2): SQTIHQWPATLVQPVGSPLSLECTVEGTSNPNLYWYRQAAGRGLQLLFYSVGIGQISSEVPQNLSASRPQDRQFILSSKKLLLSDSGFYLCAWSVESAVYGYTFGSGTRLTVV.

V usage is TRBV5-1 and J usage is TRBJ1-2; 10 bases agree with TRBD1. Germline CDR1 and CDR2: SGHRS and YFSETQ. CDR3 length equals 16 residues. V dropped 0 bases and J dropped 2; count of bases not matched to a gene: 4. CDR3 in amino acids: CASSLETGGSNYGYTF. Here the CDR3 DNA reads TGCGCCAGCAGCTTGGAGACAGGGGGCAGCAACTATGGCTACACCTTC.

Concerning this clone: A read error may be the cause here, since a much bigger clone is one base away. The chain employs TRBV7-6 and TRBJ2-2; D unclear. The germline V gene has CDR1 SGHVS and CDR2 FNYEAQ. The CDR3 has 11 amino acids. V shed 5 bases and J shed 4 bases, with 2 bases lying between them. CDR3 sequence (DNA): TGTGCCAGCAGCCCCACCGGGGAGCTGTTTTTT. Its protein is CASSPTGELFF.

The chain combines TRBV6-5 with TRBJ1-6; 7 bases fit TRBD1. CDR3 length equals 14 residues. The germline V gene encodes CDR1 MNHEY and CDR2 SVGAGI. V lost 5 bases to trimming and J lost 11 bases; unmatched junction nucleotides: 9. CDR3 in DNA: TGTGCCAGCAGTCCAGCGGACACAGGGGCACCCCTCCACTTT. Amino acid sequence: CASSPADTGAPLHF.

The chain recombines TRBV30 with TRBJ2-4; possible D gene TRBD1, 6 bases. V was trimmed by 2 bases and J by 9 bases, leaving 17 bases between them. Germline values: CDR1 GTSNPN, CDR2 SVGIG (reference sequence). The CDR3 is made up of 14 amino acids. This chain's CDR3 is CAWSRDLLGAIQYF. For the CDR3, the DNA is TGTGCCTGGAGTCGTGACTTATTGGGGGCCATTCAGTACTTC.

The CDR3 DNA sequence: TGTGCCAGCAGCGTAGCCCGGGACACAGCTAACTATGGCTACACCTTC. Translated: CASSVARDTANYGYTF. The chain combines TRBV9 with TRBJ1-2; tentatively, D is TRBD1 (6 bases). This CDR3 contains 16 residues. Germline CDR1 and CDR2: SGDLS and YYNGEE. V was shortened by 0 bases and J by 0 bases, with 12 bases between the two germline ends.

The chain links TRBV9 to TRBJ2-7; the match to TRBD2 covers 9 bases. The V gene's germline CDR1 is SGDLS and CDR2 YYNGEE. This CDR3 is 14 amino acids long. J gave up 3 bases and V 3 bases, and 4 bases lay outside the gene matches. The CDR3 DNA sequence: TGTGCCAGCAGCGCTAGCGGGAATTTCTACGAGCAGTACTTC. Residues: CASSASGNFYEQYF.

The rearrangement links TRBV19 to TRBJ2-3, with 10 bases lining up with TRBD1. The V gene's germline CDR1 is LNHDA and CDR2 SQIVND (reference sequence). CDR3 length: 17 amino acids. V shed 6 bases and J 0 bases; nucleotides not matched to a gene: 9. The DNA for the CDR3 is TGTGCCAGTAGCTTTTCCGGGACAGGGGCTAGCACAGATACGCAGTATTTT. The encoded protein is CASSFSGTGASTDTQYF.

The chain couples TRBV9 to TRBJ2-2; D uncertain. The V gene lost 4 bases and the J gene lost 1 base, with 20 bases spanning the gap. Germline CDR1 SGDLS, CDR2 YYNGEE. The CDR3 covers 18 residues. Here the CDR3 reads CASSSRSTSPVNTGELFF. CDR3 bases: TGTGCCAGCAGCTCAAGGAGTACTTCTCCCGTGAACACCGGGGAGCTGTTTTTT.